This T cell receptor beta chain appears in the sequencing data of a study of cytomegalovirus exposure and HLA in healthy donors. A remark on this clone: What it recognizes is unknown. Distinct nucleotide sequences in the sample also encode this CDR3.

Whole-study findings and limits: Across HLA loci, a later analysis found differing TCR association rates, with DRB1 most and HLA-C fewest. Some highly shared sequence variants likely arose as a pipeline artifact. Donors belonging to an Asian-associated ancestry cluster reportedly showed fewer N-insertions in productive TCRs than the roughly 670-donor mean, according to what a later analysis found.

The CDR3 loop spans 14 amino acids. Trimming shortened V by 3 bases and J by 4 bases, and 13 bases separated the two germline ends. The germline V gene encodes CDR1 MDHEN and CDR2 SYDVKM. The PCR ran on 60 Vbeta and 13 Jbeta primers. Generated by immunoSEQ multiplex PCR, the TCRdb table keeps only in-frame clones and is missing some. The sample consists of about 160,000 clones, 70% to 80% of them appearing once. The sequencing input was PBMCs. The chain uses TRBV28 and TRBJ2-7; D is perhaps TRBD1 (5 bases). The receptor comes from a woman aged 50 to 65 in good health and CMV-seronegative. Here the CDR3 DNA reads TGTGCCAGCAGTTTCCCACAGGACCGTTACGAGCAGTACTTC. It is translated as CASSFPQDRYEQYF. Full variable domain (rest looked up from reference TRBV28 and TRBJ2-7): DVKVTQSSRYLVKRTGEKVFLECVQDMDHENMFWYRQDPGLGLRLIYFSYDVKMKEKGDIPEGYSVSREKKERFSLILESASTNQTSMYLCASSFPQDRYEQYFGPGTRLTVT.